A single T cell receptor (beta chain) is shown here with its context. Since a much larger clone is just one base distant, this may be a read error. The data were taken from a study of liver allograft versus peripheral blood T cells. Overall study context: Repertoires from peripheral blood of liver transplant recipients were compared with those inside their transplanted livers.

TCRdb recomputed calls from the reads with MiXCR, one row per CDR3 protein. The table has about 5,600 distinct CDR3 sequences, approximately 15% seen once. This clonotype originated in a human patient who had a liver transplant. Among the T cells, some may be from the graft donor.

The CDR3: CANRGTSGTFYEQYF. CDR3 in DNA: TGTGCCAACAGAGGGACTAGCGGGACCTTCTACGAGCAGTACTTC. The J gene is TRBJ2-7, the V gene TRBV6-2 or TRBV6-3, with TRBD2 matching over 13 bases. With V trimmed by 10 bases and J by 3 bases, 9 bases remained unmatched. The germline gives CDR1 MNHEY, CDR2 SVGEGT. CDR3 length equals 15 residues.